Listed below are T cell receptor beta chains from one sample, sequenced in a study of blood T cell repertoires in COVID-19. TCRdb keeps only in-frame clones here, not all; method: immunoSEQ multiplex PCR. The table lists 150,000 to 250,000 clones, more than 65% of them singletons. The source material was PBMCs or T cells enriched from blood (not recorded which). The receptors here all came from a man in his forties who had recovered from COVID-19. The CDR3 runs from the conserved cysteine through the conserved F or W. A D gene is named only where the DNA matches it firmly. Clone size, where shown, is once, few, many, or a class for clones that have expanded.

clone size: .
J gene: TRBJ2-3
D gene: TRBD1
V gene: TRBV10-1
CDR3 protein: CASSEGQGGPDTQYF
CDR3 DNA: TGCGCCAGCAGTGAGGGACAGGGGGGTCCAGATACGCAGTATTTT

clone size: once
J gene: TRBJ2-1
D gene: .
V gene: TRBV5-4
CDR3 protein: CASSRTRGTSTGNNEQFF
CDR3 DNA: TGTGCCAGCAGCCGGACCCGGGGAACTAGCACCGGGAACAATGAGCAGTTCTTC

clone size: .
J gene: TRBJ1-2
D gene: .
V gene: TRBV2
CDR3 protein: CASTTGVGYGYTF
CDR3 DNA: TGTGCCAGCACCACGGGTGTCGGGTATGGCTACACCTTC

clone size: .
J gene: TRBJ1-2
D gene: .
V gene: TRBV11-2
CDR3 protein: CASSSGTGTHGYTF
CDR3 DNA: TGTGCCAGCAGCTCAGGTACAGGGACCCATGGCTACACCTTC

clone size: .
J gene: TRBJ1-3
D gene: .
V gene: TRBV11-2
CDR3 protein: CASSPRGGANGNTIYF
CDR3 DNA: TGTGCCAGCAGCCCGCGGGGGGGCGCAAATGGAAACACCATATATTTT

clone size: .
J gene: TRBJ2-3
D gene: .
V gene: TRBV14
CDR3 protein: CASSQETRRTDTQYF
CDR3 DNA: TGTGCCAGCAGCCAAGAGACTCGTCGCACAGATACGCAGTATTTT

clone size: many
J gene: TRBJ1-2
D gene: .
V gene: TRBV6-5
CDR3 protein: CASSPRTESYGYTF
CDR3 DNA: TGTGCCAGCAGTCCCCGGACAGAAAGCTATGGCTACACCTTC

clone size: once
J gene: TRBJ2-7
D gene: TRBD1
V gene: TRBV6-5
CDR3 protein: CASKGQTYEQYF
CDR3 DNA: TGTGCCAGCAAGGGACAGACCTACGAGCAGTACTTC

clone size: .
J gene: TRBJ2-2
D gene: .
V gene: TRBV10-2
CDR3 protein: CASSGSEVHQYLTGLMDTGELFF
CDR3 DNA: TGCGCCAGCAGTGGCTCTGAGGTCCACCAATACCTCACAGGGTTAATGGACACCGGGGAGCTGTTTTTT

clone size: .
J gene: TRBJ1-2
D gene: TRBD1
V gene: TRBV7-9
CDR3 protein: CASSLDRDGYGYTF
CDR3 DNA: TGTGCCAGCAGCTTGGACAGGGATGGGTATGGCTACACCTTC

clone size: .
J gene: TRBJ1-4
D gene: TRBD1
V gene: TRBV28
CDR3 protein: CASSLHTHTTLWGQGRTKNEKLFF
CDR3 DNA: TGTGCCAGCAGTTTACACACCCATACGACATTGTGGGGACAGGGGAGAACGAAGAATGAAAAACTGTTTTTT

clone size: .
J gene: TRBJ2-1
D gene: TRBD2
V gene: TRBV7-9
CDR3 protein: CASSTSGGPLSSYNEQFF
CDR3 DNA: TGTGCCAGCAGCACCAGCGGGGGCCCCTTGAGCTCCTACAATGAGCAGTTCTTC

clone size: .
J gene: TRBJ2-7
D gene: TRBD2
V gene: TRBV11-2
CDR3 protein: CASSSLRLAGGLYEQYF
CDR3 DNA: TGTGCCAGCAGCTCCCTCCGTCTTGCGGGGGGCCTCTACGAGCAGTACTTC

clone size: .
J gene: TRBJ1-1
D gene: .
V gene: TRBV19
CDR3 protein: CASSVTGEEAFF
CDR3 DNA: TGTGCCAGTAGTGTAACCGGGGAAGAAGCTTTCTTT

clone size: .
J gene: TRBJ2-1
D gene: TRBD1
V gene: TRBV19
CDR3 protein: CASSITTGGREQFF
CDR3 DNA: TGTGCCAGTAGTATAACCACAGGGGGCCGGGAGCAGTTCTTC

clone size: few
J gene: TRBJ1-6
D gene: TRBD1
V gene: TRBV7-6
CDR3 protein: CASSSGQGWGSYNSPLHF
CDR3 DNA: TGTGCCAGCAGCTCCGGACAGGGTTGGGGCTCCTATAATTCACCCCTCCACTTT

clone size: .
J gene: TRBJ2-1
D gene: TRBD1
V gene: TRBV4-2
CDR3 protein: CASSQDSGTGGDEQFF
CDR3 DNA: TGTGCCAGCAGCCAAGATAGTGGGACAGGGGGGGATGAGCAGTTCTTC

clone size: .
J gene: TRBJ1-2
D gene: TRBD1
V gene: TRBV4-1
CDR3 protein: CASSQTGGRRYGYTF
CDR3 DNA: TGCGCCAGCAGCCAAACAGGGGGCAGAAGGTATGGCTACACCTTC

clone size: .
J gene: TRBJ1-2
D gene: .
V gene: TRBV19
CDR3 protein: CASSSRRPKYGYTF
CDR3 DNA: TGTGCCAGTAGTAGTAGGAGGCCGAAGTATGGCTACACCTTC

clone size: .
J gene: TRBJ1-2
D gene: TRBD1
V gene: TRBV7-9
CDR3 protein: CASSSEGQVYGYTF
CDR3 DNA: TGTGCCAGCAGCTCCGAAGGACAGGTCTATGGCTACACCTTC

clone size: .
J gene: TRBJ2-7
D gene: TRBD1
V gene: TRBV4-3
CDR3 protein: CASSQALWDSSYEQYF
CDR3 DNA: TGCGCCAGCAGCCAAGCCCTCTGGGACAGCTCCTACGAGCAGTACTTC

clone size: .
J gene: TRBJ2-1
D gene: .
V gene: TRBV9
CDR3 protein: CASGRGASYNEQFF
CDR3 DNA: TGTGCCAGCGGCCGTGGGGCCTCCTACAATGAGCAGTTCTTC

clone size: .
J gene: TRBJ2-7
D gene: .
V gene: TRBV6-5
CDR3 protein: CASSYRDGHYEQYF
CDR3 DNA: TGTGCCAGCAGTTACCGCGACGGACATTACGAGCAGTACTTC

clone size: .
J gene: TRBJ2-7
D gene: .
V gene: TRBV5-4
CDR3 protein: CASSRSVQGDEQYF
CDR3 DNA: TGTGCCAGCAGCCGATCTGTACAGGGCGACGAGCAGTACTTC

clone size: .
J gene: TRBJ2-5
D gene: .
V gene: TRBV7-2
CDR3 protein: CASSLGGYQETQYF
CDR3 DNA: TGTGCCAGCAGCTTAGGAGGGTACCAAGAGACCCAGTACTTC